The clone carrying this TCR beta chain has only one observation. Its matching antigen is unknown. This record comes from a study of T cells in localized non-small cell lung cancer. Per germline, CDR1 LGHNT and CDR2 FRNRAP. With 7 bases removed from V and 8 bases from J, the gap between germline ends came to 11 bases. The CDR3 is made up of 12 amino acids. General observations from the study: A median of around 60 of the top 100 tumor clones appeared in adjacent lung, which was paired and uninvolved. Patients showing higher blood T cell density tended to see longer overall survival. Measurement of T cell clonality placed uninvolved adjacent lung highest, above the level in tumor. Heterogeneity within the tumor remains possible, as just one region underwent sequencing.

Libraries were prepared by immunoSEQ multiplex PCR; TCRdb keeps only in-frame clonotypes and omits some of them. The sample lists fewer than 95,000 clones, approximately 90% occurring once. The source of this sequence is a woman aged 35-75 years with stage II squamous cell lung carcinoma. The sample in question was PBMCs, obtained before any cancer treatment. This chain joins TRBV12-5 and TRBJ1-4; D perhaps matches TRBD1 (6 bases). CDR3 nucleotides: TGTGCTAGTGCAGGGGATTACGAAAAACTGTTTTTT. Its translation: CASAGDYEKLFF.